These T cell receptor beta chains were read from a single sample in a study of neurological immune-mediated disorders. TCRdb recomputed calls from the 5' RACE reads with MiXCR, one row per CDR3 protein. The data hold around 130,000 distinct CDR3 sequences, with roughly 3.2% observed a single time. The sequenced sample consisted of PBMCs. Receptors originate from a woman between 25 and 40 years old with multiple sclerosis. Each CDR3 is given with its conserved first and last residue. Fields, in order: V gene, J gene, clone size, D gene, CDR3 protein, CDR3 DNA. The D gene is left open where the match is weak. Clone sizes are given selectively: once, few, many, or a class where the clone is expanded.

>TRBV5-1|TRBJ2-3|many|NA
CASSPHGPGLGADTQYF
TGCGCCAGCAGCCCGCACGGACCCGGCCTCGGCGCAGATACGCAGTATTTT
>TRBV12-3/TRBV12-4|TRBJ2-1|many|TRBD2
CASSSLYWTSGRDSAYNEQFF
TGTGCCAGCAGTTCTCTCTACTGGACTAGCGGGAGGGACTCTGCCTACAATGAGCAGTTCTTC
>TRBV20-1|TRBJ2-7|few|TRBD1
CSAISDRASYEQYF
TGCAGTGCTATTTCCGACAGGGCGTCCTACGAGCAGTACTTC
>TRBV12-3/TRBV12-4|TRBJ2-3|few|NA
CASSLRAGATDTQYF
TGTGCCAGCAGTTTACGGGCGGGGGCCACAGATACGCAGTATTTT
>TRBV5-1|TRBJ1-3|many|NA
CASRPRSPGNTIYF
TGCGCCAGCAGACCAAGATCCCCAGGAAACACCATATATTTT
>TRBV4-1|TRBJ2-3|many|NA
CASSLSQTPYTDTQYF
TGCGCCAGCAGCCTATCCCAAACCCCTTACACAGATACGCAGTATTTT
>TRBV6-5|TRBJ1-5|many|NA
CASSTTIGENQPQHF
TGTGCCAGCAGTACCACCATCGGGGAGAATCAGCCCCAGCATTTT
>TRBV12-3/TRBV12-4|TRBJ1-5|many|NA
CASSLATDNQPQHF
TGTGCCAGCAGTTTAGCGACGGATAATCAGCCCCAGCATTTT
>TRBV20-1|TRBJ2-3|many|NA
CSASGSNTDTQYF
TGCAGTGCTAGCGGATCCAACACAGATACGCAGTATTTT
>TRBV7-6|TRBJ1-1|many|NA
CASSLRASKTEAFF
TGTGCCAGCAGCTTACGGGCTTCGAAGACTGAAGCTTTCTTT
>TRBV12-3/TRBV12-4|TRBJ2-2|many|NA
CASSYLPIQNTGELFF
TGTGCCAGCAGTTACCTTCCTATTCAGAACACCGGGGAGCTGTTTTTT
>TRBV7-9|TRBJ2-3|many|NA
CASSPRLITDTQYF
TGTGCCAGCAGCCCTCGGCTTATCACAGATACGCAGTATTTT
>TRBV27|TRBJ2-7|many|NA
CASSLSNSYEQYF
TGTGCCAGCAGTTTATCGAACTCCTACGAGCAGTACTTC
>TRBV7-9|TRBJ2-7|many|NA
CASGPFGGSEYEQYF
TGTGCCAGCGGCCCCTTTGGAGGGAGTGAGTACGAGCAGTACTTC
>TRBV7-6|TRBJ1-2|many|TRBD1
CASSSNSDRGIGGYTF
TGTGCCAGCAGCTCAAACTCCGACAGGGGAATCGGTGGCTACACCTTC
>TRBV10-3|TRBJ2-7|many|NA
CAISASPIARSYEQYF
TGTGCCATCAGTGCTTCTCCTATAGCGAGATCCTACGAGCAGTACTTC
>TRBV5-1|TRBJ1-2|many|NA
CASSLDFWGPVIGYTF
TGCGCCAGCAGCTTGGATTTTTGGGGGCCGGTGATTGGCTACACCTTC
>TRBV7-9|TRBJ2-7|many|NA
CASSPGASYEQYF
TGTGCCAGCAGCCCCGGGGCCTCCTACGAGCAGTACTTC
>TRBV19|TRBJ1-1|few|NA
CDSSGGATEAFF
TGTGACAGTAGTGGAGGGGCCACTGAAGCTTTCTTT
>TRBV10-3|TRBJ1-2|many|NA
CAASTQHPNYGYTF
TGTGCCGCGAGCACACAGCACCCTAACTATGGCTACACCTTC
>TRBV7-9|TRBJ2-7|many|NA
CASSSDFRAYEQYF
TGTGCCAGCAGCTCAGATTTCCGGGCCTACGAGCAGTACTTC
>TRBV20-1|TRBJ2-7|many|TRBD1
CSASSEQGASYEQYF
TGCAGTGCTAGCTCTGAACAGGGGGCCTCCTACGAGCAGTACTTC
>TRBV11-2|TRBJ1-1|many|NA
CASSLEGYILRDTEAFF
TGTGCCAGCAGCTTAGAGGGTTACATCTTAAGAGACACTGAAGCTTTCTTT
>TRBV6-6|TRBJ2-2|many|NA
CASKGGELFF
TGTGCCAGCAAGGGAGGGGAGCTGTTTTTT
>TRBV5-1|TRBJ1-1|many|NA
CASSPYLQGGYTEAFF
TGCGCCAGCAGCCCGTATCTACAGGGAGGGTACACTGAAGCTTTCTTT
>TRBV7-2|TRBJ1-5|many|NA
CASRAGDQPQHF
TGTGCCAGCCGGGCGGGGGATCAGCCCCAGCATTTT
>TRBV12-3/TRBV12-4|TRBJ2-1|many|TRBD1
CASSHRTGLVDEQFF
TGTGCCAGCAGTCATCGGACAGGGCTTGTTGATGAGCAGTTCTTC
>TRBV6-5|TRBJ1-1|many|NA
CASRRDGYTEAFF
TGTGCCAGCAGAAGAGACGGGTACACTGAAGCTTTCTTT
>TRBV20-1|TRBJ2-1|many|NA
CSARKRTANNEQFF
TGCAGTGCTAGAAAGAGGACAGCAAACAATGAGCAGTTCTTC
>TRBV5-1|TRBJ2-1|many|NA
CASSPMDGSTYNEQFF
TGCGCCAGCAGCCCAATGGACGGGAGCACCTACAATGAGCAGTTCTTC
>TRBV13|TRBJ2-7|many|TRBD2
CASSFKAGVNYEQYF
TGTGCCAGCAGCTTTAAAGCGGGGGTTAACTACGAGCAGTACTTC
>TRBV3-1|TRBJ2-2|few|NA
CDSSKTPGELFF
TGTGACAGCAGCAAGACACCCGGGGAGCTGTTTTTT
>TRBV5-6|TRBJ1-1|many|TRBD1
CASSFGQGDTEAFF
TGTGCCAGCAGCTTTGGACAGGGCGACACTGAAGCTTTCTTT
>TRBV6-5|TRBJ1-1|NA|NA
CATSQGGNTEAFF
TGTGCCACTTCCCAGGGAGGAAACACTGAAGCTTTCTTT
>TRBV7-9|TRBJ1-1|many|NA
CGLGNWQTEAFF
TGTGGGTTGGGGAACTGGCAGACTGAAGCTTTCTTT
>TRBV18|TRBJ2-2|many|TRBD1
CASSSTGTGVFGELFF
TGTGCCAGCTCATCAACCGGGACAGGGGTATTCGGGGAGCTGTTTTTT
>TRBV7-8|TRBJ2-5|many|NA
CASSPRTEVQETQYF
TGTGCCAGCAGCCCCCGGACTGAAGTCCAAGAGACCCAGTACTTC
>TRBV6-6|TRBJ2-3|many|TRBD2
CASTYSGRTLDTQYF
TGTGCCAGCACCTATAGCGGGAGAACTTTGGATACGCAGTATTTT
>TRBV5-1|TRBJ2-1|few|NA
CASSLSRSPYNEQFF
TGCGCCAGCAGCTTATCCAGGTCCCCCTACAATGAGCAGTTCTTC
>TRBV25-1|TRBJ1-1|many|TRBD1
CASTRTGETEAFF
TGTGCCAGCACTCGGACAGGGGAGACTGAAGCTTTCTTT
>TRBV12-3/TRBV12-4|TRBJ2-1|NA|NA
CASSTTAINEQFF
TGTGCCAGCAGTACCACCGCCATCAATGAGCAGTTCTTC
>TRBV20-1|TRBJ2-2|many|NA
CSAREEVGELFF
TGCAGTGCTAGAGAGGAGGTCGGGGAGCTGTTTTTT
>TRBV5-1|TRBJ2-7|many|NA
CASSLKQGYEQYF
TGCGCCAGCAGCTTGAAACAGGGTTACGAGCAGTACTTC
>TRBV20-1|TRBJ1-5|NA|NA
CSASRTVYSNQPQHF
TGCAGTGCTAGCCGGACAGTCTATAGCAATCAGCCCCAGCATTTT
>TRBV7-2|TRBJ1-5|many|NA
CASSLGRKQPQHF
TGTGCCAGCAGCTTAGGACGGAAGCAGCCCCAGCATTTT
>TRBV7-8|TRBJ1-2|many|TRBD1
CASSTSGQGAAGYTF
TGTGCCAGCAGCACTTCGGGACAGGGGGCCGCCGGCTACACCTTC
>TRBV20-1|TRBJ2-3|many|TRBD2
CSALTSGRTDTQYF
TGCAGTGCTTTGACTAGCGGACGCACAGATACGCAGTATTTT
>TRBV4-3|TRBJ2-3|many|NA
CASSQISTDTQYF
TGCGCCAGCAGCCAAATAAGCACAGATACGCAGTATTTT
>TRBV7-2|TRBJ2-2|many|TRBD1
CASGYLGQLGTGELFF
TGTGCCAGCGGATACCTGGGACAGCTGGGCACCGGGGAGCTGTTTTTT
>TRBV29-1|TRBJ1-2|many|NA
CSVEGGLGVGYTF
TGCAGCGTTGAAGGCGGCCTAGGGGTGGGCTACACCTTC
>TRBV5-1|TRBJ2-7|many|NA
CASSLASIYEQYF
TGCGCCAGCAGCTTGGCCAGTATTTACGAGCAGTACTTC
>TRBV5-5|TRBJ2-1|many|NA
CASSRHGGGIYNEQFF
TGTGCCAGCAGCCGCCACGGGGGCGGAATATACAATGAGCAGTTCTTC
>TRBV7-9|TRBJ1-2|few|NA
CASSSATGFYGYTF
TGTGCCAGCAGTTCCGCGACAGGCTTCTATGGCTACACCTTC
>TRBV5-1|TRBJ2-3|many|TRBD2
CASSSTSGTDTQYF
TGCGCCAGCAGCTCGACTAGCGGCACAGATACGCAGTATTTT
>TRBV20-1|TRBJ2-1|many|TRBD2
CSAGLGLAGVGNEQFF
TGCAGTGCTGGCCTTGGACTAGCGGGAGTCGGCAATGAGCAGTTCTTC
>TRBV12-3/TRBV12-4|TRBJ1-1|many|NA
CASTLSRGGTEAFF
TGTGCCAGCACCCTCTCCCGGGGGGGTACTGAAGCTTTCTTT
>TRBV5-1|TRBJ2-1|many|TRBD1
CASSLDRGRGNEQFF
TGCGCCAGCAGCTTGGACAGGGGGCGAGGGAATGAGCAGTTCTTC